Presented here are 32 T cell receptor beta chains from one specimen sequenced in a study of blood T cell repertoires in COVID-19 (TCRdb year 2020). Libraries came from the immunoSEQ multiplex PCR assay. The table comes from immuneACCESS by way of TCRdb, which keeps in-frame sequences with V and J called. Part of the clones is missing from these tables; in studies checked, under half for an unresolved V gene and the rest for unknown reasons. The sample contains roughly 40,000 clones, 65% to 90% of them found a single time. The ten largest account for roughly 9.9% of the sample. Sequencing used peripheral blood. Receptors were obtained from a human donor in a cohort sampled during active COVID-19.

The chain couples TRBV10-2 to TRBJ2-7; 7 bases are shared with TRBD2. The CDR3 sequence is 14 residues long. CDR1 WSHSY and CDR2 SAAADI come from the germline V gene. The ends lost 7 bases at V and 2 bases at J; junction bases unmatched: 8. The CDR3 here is CASKASGDPYEQYF. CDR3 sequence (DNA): TGCGCCAGCAAAGCGAGCGGGGACCCCTACGAGCAGTACTTC.

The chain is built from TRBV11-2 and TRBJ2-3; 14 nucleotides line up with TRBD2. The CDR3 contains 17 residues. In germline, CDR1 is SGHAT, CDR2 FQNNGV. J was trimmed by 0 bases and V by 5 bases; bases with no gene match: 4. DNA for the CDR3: TGTGCCAGCAGCACGACTAGCGGGGGGGATAGCACAGATACGCAGTATTTT. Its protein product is CASSTTSGGDSTDTQYF. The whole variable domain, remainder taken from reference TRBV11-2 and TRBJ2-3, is EAGVAQSPRYKIIEKRQSVAFWCNPISGHATLYWYQQILGQGPKLLIQFQNNGVVDDSQLPKDRFSAERLKGVDSTLKIQPAKLEDSAVYLCASSTTSGGDSTDTQYFGPGTRLTVL.

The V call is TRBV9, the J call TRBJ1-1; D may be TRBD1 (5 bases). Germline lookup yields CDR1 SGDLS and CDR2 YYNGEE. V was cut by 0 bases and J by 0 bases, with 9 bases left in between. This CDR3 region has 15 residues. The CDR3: CASSVAGEVNTEAFF. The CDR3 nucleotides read TGTGCCAGCAGCGTAGCGGGGGAAGTGAACACTGAAGCTTTCTTT.

CDR3: CATSRAGGLSQDTQYF. The DNA for the CDR3 is TGTGCCACCAGCAGAGCCGGCGGACTGTCACAAGATACGCAGTATTTT. The chain carries TRBV15 and TRBJ2-3; TRBD2 might be the D (5 bases). The CDR3 totals 16 residues. Germline values: CDR1 LNHNV, CDR2 YYDKDF (reference sequence). Trimming took off 1 base at V and 5 bases at J, with 16 bases between the two ends.

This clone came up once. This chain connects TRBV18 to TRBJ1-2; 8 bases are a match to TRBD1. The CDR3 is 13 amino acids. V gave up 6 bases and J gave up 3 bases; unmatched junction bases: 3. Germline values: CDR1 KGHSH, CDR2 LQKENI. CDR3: CASSEGQDYGYTF. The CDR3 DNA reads TGTGCCAGCTCCGAGGGACAGGACTATGGCTACACCTTC.

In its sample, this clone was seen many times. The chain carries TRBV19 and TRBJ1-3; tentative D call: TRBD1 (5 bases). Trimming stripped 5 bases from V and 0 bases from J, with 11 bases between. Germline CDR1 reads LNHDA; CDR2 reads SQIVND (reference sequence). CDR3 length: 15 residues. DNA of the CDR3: TGTGCCAGTAGTTATGACAGTCTCTCTGGAAACACCATATATTTT. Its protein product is CASSYDSLSGNTIYF.

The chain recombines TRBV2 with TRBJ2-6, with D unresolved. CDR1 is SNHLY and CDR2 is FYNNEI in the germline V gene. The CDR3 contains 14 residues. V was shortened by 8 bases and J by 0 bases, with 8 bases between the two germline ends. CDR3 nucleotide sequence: TGTGCCAGCTCCAGCGACTCTGGGGCCAACGTCCTGACTTTC. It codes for CASSSDSGANVLTF.

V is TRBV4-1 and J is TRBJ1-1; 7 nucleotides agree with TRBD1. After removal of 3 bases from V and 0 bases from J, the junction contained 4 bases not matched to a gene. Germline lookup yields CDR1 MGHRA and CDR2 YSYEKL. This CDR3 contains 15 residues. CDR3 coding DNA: TGCGCCAGCAGCCACCCGGGACAGTTGAACACTGAAGCTTTCTTT. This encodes CASSHPGQLNTEAFF.

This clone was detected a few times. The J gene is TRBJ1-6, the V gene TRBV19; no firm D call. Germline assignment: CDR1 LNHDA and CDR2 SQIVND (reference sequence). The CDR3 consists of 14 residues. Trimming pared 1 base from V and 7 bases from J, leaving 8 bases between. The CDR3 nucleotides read TGTGCCAGTAGTATAGGCGGATGGAATTCACCCCTCCACTTT. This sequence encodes CASSIGGWNSPLHF. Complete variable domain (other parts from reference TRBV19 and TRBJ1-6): DGGITQSPKYLFRKEGQNVTLSCEQNLNHDAMYWYRQDPGQGLRLIYYSQIVNDFQKGDIAEGYSVSREKKESFPLTVTSAQKNPTAFYLCASSIGGWNSPLHFGNGTRLTVT.

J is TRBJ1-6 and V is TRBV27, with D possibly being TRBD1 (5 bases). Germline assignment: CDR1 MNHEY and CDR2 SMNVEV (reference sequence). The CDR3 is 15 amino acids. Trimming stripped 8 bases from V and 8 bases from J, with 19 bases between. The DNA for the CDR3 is TGTGCCAGCCGACCGACCCTACCGACAGATTCACCCCTCCACTTT. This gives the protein CASRPTLPTDSPLHF.

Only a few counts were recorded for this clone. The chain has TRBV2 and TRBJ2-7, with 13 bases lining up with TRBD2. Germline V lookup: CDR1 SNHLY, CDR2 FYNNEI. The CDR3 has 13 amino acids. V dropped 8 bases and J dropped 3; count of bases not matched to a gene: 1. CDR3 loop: CASRTSGSYEQYF. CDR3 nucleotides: TGTGCCAGCCGGACTAGCGGGAGCTACGAGCAGTACTTC.

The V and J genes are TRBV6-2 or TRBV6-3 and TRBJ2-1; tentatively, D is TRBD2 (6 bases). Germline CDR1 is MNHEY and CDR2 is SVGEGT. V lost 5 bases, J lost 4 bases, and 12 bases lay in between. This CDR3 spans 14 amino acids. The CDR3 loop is CASSTRRGYNEQFF. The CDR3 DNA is TGTGCCAGCAGTACCCGACGGGGGTACAATGAGCAGTTCTTC.

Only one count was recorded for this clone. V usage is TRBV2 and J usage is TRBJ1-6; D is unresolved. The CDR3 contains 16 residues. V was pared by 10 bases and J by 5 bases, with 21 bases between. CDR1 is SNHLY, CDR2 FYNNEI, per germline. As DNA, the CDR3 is TGTGCCACCTCCGAGAGGGTAGTTAAAGATAATTCACCCCTCCACTTT. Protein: CATSERVVKDNSPLHF.

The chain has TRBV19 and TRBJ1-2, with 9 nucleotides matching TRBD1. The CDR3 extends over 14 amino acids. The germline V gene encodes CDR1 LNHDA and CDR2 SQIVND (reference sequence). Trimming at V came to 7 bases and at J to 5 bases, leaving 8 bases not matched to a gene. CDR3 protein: CASIMDRGSYGYTF. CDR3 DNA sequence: TGTGCCAGTATCATGGACAGGGGTAGTTATGGCTACACCTTC.

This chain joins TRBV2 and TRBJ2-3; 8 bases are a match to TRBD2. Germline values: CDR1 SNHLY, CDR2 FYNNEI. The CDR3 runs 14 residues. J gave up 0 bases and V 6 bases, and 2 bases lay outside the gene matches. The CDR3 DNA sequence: TGTGCCAGCAGACGGGGGGGAAGCACAGATACGCAGTATTTT. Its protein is CASRRGGSTDTQYF.

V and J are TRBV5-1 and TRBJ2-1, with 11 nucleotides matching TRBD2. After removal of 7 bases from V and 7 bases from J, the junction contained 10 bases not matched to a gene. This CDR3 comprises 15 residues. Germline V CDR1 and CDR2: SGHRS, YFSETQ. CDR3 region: CASRLLGTSGNEQFF. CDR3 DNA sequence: TGCGCCAGCCGCCTGTTAGGGACTAGCGGTAATGAGCAGTTCTTC.

In DNA, the CDR3 is TGTGCCTGTTACCCACGTAGGGGGAGCTATGGCTACACCTTC. This codes for CACYPRRGSYGYTF. The rearrangement uses TRBV30 and TRBJ1-2; perhaps TRBD1 as D (6 bases). V dropped 6 bases and J dropped 4 bases, with 18 bases sitting between them. The germline V gene encodes CDR1 GTSNPN and CDR2 SVGIG (reference sequence). This CDR3 contains 14 residues.

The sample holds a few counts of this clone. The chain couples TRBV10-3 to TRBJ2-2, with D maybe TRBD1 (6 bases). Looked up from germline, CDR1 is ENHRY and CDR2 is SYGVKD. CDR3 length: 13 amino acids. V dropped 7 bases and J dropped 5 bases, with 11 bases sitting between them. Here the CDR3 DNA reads TGTGCCATCAAGGGGGAAGTGACCGGGGAGCTGTTTTTT. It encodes CAIKGEVTGELFF.

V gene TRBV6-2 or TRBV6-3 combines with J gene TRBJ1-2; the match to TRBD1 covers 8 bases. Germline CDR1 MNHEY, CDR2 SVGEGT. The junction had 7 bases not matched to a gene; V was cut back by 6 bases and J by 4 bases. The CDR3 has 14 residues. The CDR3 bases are TGTGCCAGCAGCACTGGACAGGGCGCCTATGGCTACACCTTC. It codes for CASSTGQGAYGYTF.

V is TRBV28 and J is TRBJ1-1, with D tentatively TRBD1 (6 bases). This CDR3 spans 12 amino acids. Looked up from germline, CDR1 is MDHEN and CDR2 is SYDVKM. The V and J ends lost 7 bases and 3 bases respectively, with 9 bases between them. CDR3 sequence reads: CASKKGDTEAFF. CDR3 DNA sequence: TGTGCCAGCAAAAAGGGGGACACTGAAGCTTTCTTT.

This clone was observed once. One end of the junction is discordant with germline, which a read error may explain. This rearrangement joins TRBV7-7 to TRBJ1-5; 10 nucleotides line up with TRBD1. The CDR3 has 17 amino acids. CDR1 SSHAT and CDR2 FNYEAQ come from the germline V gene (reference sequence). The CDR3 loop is CASSLECGTGDNQPQHF. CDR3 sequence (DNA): TGTGCTAGCAGCTTAGAATGTGGGACAGGGGATAATCAGCCCCAGCATTTT.

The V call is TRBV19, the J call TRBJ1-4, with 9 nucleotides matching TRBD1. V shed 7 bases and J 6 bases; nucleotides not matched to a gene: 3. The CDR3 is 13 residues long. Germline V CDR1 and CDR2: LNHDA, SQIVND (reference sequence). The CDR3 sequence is CASNGQGYEKLFF. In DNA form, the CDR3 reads TGTGCCAGTAATGGACAGGGGTATGAAAAACTGTTTTTT.

The DNA for the CDR3 is TGCAGCGTGTCATCGAGGGCTGAAGGCGGATTCTATGGCTACACCTTC. This codes for CSVSSRAEGGFYGYTF. The chain recombines TRBV29-1 with TRBJ1-2; unclear D gene. CDR1 and CDR2 from the germline V gene are SQVTM and ANQGSEA. The CDR3 totals 16 residues. V was trimmed by 6 bases and J by 4 bases, leaving 24 bases between them. Complete variable domain (other parts from reference TRBV29-1 and TRBJ1-2): SAVISQKPSRDICQRGTSLTIQCQVDSQVTMMFWYRQQPGQSLTLIATANQGSEATYESGFVIDKFPISRPNLTFSTLTVSNMSPEDSSIYLCSVSSRAEGGFYGYTFGSGTRLTVV.

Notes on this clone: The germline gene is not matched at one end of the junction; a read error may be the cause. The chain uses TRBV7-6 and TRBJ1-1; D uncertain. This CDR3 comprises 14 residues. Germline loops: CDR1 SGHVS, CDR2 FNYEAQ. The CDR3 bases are TGTGCCAACAGCTTAGTCACACCCAACACTGAAGCTTTCTTT. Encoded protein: CANSLVTPNTEAFF.

As DNA, the CDR3 is TGTGCCAGCAGTTACCCCCAGCGCAGCTCCTACGAGCAGTACTTC. Residues: CASSYPQRSSYEQYF. The J gene is TRBJ2-7, the V gene TRBV6-2 or TRBV6-3; the D is unclear. CDR1 is MNHEY and CDR2 is SVGEGT in the germline V gene. CDR3 length equals 15 residues. The V and J ends lost 2 bases and 0 bases respectively, with 11 bases between them.

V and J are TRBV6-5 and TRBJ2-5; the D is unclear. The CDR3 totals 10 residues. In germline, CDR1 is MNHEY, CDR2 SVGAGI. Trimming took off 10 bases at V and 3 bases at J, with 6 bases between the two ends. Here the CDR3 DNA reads TGTGCCACAGGCAAAGAGACCCAGTACTTC. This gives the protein CATGKETQYF.

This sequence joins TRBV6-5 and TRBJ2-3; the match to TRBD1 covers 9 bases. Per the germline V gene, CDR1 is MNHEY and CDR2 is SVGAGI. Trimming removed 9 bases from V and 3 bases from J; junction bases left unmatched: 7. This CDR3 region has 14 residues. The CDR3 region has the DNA TGTGCCAGTTCCGGGACAGGGAATACAGATACGCAGTATTTT. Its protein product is CASSGTGNTDTQYF.

CDR3 protein: CASSGGGSGDTEAFF. The CDR3 DNA sequence: TGTGCCAGCAGCGGCGGAGGAAGTGGGGACACTGAAGCTTTCTTT. The gene calls are TRBV9 and TRBJ1-1; no clear D. The V gene's germline CDR1 is SGDLS and CDR2 YYNGEE. V lost 3 bases and J 3 bases, leaving 15 bases between the germline ends. The CDR3 loop spans 15 amino acids.

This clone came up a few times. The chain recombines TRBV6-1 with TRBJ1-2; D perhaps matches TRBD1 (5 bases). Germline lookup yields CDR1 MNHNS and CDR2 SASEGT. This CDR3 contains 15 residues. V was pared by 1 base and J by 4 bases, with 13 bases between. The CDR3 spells CASSEGQGIPYGYTF. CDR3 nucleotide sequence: TGTGCCAGCAGTGAAGGCCAGGGAATCCCCTATGGCTACACCTTC.

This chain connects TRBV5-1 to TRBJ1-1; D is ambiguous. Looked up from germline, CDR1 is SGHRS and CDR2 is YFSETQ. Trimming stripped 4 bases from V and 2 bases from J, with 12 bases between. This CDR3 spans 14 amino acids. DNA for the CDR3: TGCGCCAGCAGCACCCGGGTCGGTAACACTGAAGCTTTCTTT. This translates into CASSTRVGNTEAFF.

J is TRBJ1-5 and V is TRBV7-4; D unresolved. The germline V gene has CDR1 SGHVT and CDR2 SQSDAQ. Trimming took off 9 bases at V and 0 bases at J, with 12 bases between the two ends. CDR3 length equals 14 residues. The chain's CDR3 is CASPCAYSNQPQHF. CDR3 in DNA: TGTGCCAGTCCCTGCGCTTATAGCAATCAGCCCCAGCATTTT. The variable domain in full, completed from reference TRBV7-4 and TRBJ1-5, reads GAGVSQSPRYKVAKRGRDVALRCDSISGHVTLYWYRQTLGQGSEVLTYSQSDAQRDKSGRPSGRFSAERPERSVSTLKIQRTEQGDSAVYLCASPCAYSNQPQHFGDGTRLSIL.

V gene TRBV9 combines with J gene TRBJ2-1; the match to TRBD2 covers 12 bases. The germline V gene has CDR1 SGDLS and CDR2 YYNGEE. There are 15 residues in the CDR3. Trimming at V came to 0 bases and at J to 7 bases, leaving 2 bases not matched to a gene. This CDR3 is CASSVGTSGINEQFF. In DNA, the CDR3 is TGTGCCAGCAGCGTAGGGACTAGCGGGATTAATGAGCAGTTCTTC.